The 5 T cell receptor beta chains given below trace back to one sample, sequenced in a study of blood T cell repertoires in COVID-19. Sequencing used immunoSEQ multiplex PCR; TCRdb keeps in-frame clones, though not all of them. In the table there are about 150,000 clones, about nine tenths of which are singletons. The sample was peripheral blood. Source of these receptors: a woman aged 70-85 years with acute or convalescent COVID-19.

The V gene is TRBV5-5, the J gene TRBJ1-3; the match to TRBD1 covers 9 bases. The CDR3 length is 16 residues. Germline V gene sequence: CDR1 SGHKS, CDR2 YYEKEE (reference sequence). V was pared by 4 bases and J by 2 bases, with 7 bases of the junction left unmatched. The CDR3 reads CASSAGDRVTGNTIYF. In DNA, the CDR3 is TGTGCCAGCAGCGCGGGGGACAGGGTGACTGGAAACACCATATATTTT.

The rearrangement uses TRBV4-2 and TRBJ1-2; 7 positions agree with TRBD1. Germline V gives CDR1 LGHNA, CDR2 YNFKEQ. Trimming took 0 bases from V and 2 from J; bases not matched to a gene: 6. CDR3 size: 16 residues. DNA for the CDR3: TGTGCCAGCAGCCAAGATAGGGGGCGTTCCAACTATGGCTACACCTTC. Protein sequence: CASSQDRGRSNYGYTF.

V is TRBV4-3 and J is TRBJ2-7; D is unclear. V was shortened by 0 bases and J by 7 bases, with 10 bases between the two germline ends. This CDR3 comprises 13 residues. In germline, CDR1 is LGHNA, CDR2 YSLEER. CDR3 loop: CASSQDGRNEQYF. The DNA of the CDR3 is TGCGCCAGCAGCCAAGATGGGCGTAATGAGCAGTACTTC.

The CDR3 nucleotides read TGCAGCGTTGAGGCAGGGCGGATTGAAAAACTGTTTTTT. This codes for CSVEAGRIEKLFF. This chain links TRBV29-1 with TRBJ1-4; D might be TRBD1 (5 bases). V was shortened by 3 bases and J by 7 bases, with 12 bases between the two germline ends. This CDR3 has 13 amino acids. The germline CDR1 and CDR2 sequences are SQVTM and ANQGSEA.

The chain recombines TRBV19 with TRBJ1-2; a possible D gene is TRBD1 (5 bases). Germline V gene data show CDR1 as LNHDA and CDR2 as SQIVND (reference sequence). This CDR3 has 15 residues. Trimming pared 0 bases from V and 4 bases from J, leaving 12 bases between. CDR3 bases: TGTGCCAGTAGTATAGATCTATTGACAGTCTATGGCTACACCTTC. This translates into CASSIDLLTVYGYTF.